This entry lists 15 T cell receptor beta chains sequenced from one sample in a study of T cells in Graves' hyperthyroidism and ophthalmopathy. Amplification targeted TCR beta CDR3 regions from RNA transcripts. First-round RT-PCR with HTBI primers amplified the TCR CDR3 region. From the multiplex PCR reads, TCRdb called clonotypes with MiXCR, one entry per CDR3 protein. The sample includes under 350,000 distinct CDR3 sequences, 21% of them seen just once. The specimen was blood. These receptors came from a woman between 50 and 59 years old with Graves' hyperthyroidism.

This clonotype was seen only a few times. The chain employs TRBV20-1 and TRBJ1-2; weak D call: TRBD1 (6 bases). V shed 6 bases and J shed 2 bases, with 19 bases lying between them. The CDR3 length is 15 residues. Germline V gene sequence: CDR1 DFQATT, CDR2 SNEGSKA (reference sequence). The chain's CDR3 is CSAPKTGPGNYGYTF. Here the CDR3 DNA reads TGCAGTGCCCCGAAGACAGGACCGGGGAACTATGGCTACACCTTC.

This clonotype has only a few counts. V and J are TRBV9 and TRBJ2-3, with D possibly matching TRBD1 (5 bases). V was trimmed by 4 bases and J by 4 bases, leaving 10 bases between them. This CDR3 comprises 13 residues. Germline values: CDR1 SGDLS, CDR2 YYNGEE. Written as DNA, the CDR3 is TGTGCCAGCAGCTTGGGGCCGTCAGATACGCAGTATTTT. As protein: CASSLGPSDTQYF.

This clonotype has more than one count but fewer than ten. This chain links TRBV9 with TRBJ2-6, with D possibly being TRBD2 (5 bases). CDR3 length equals 16 residues. V was shortened by 0 bases and J by 3 bases, with 10 bases between the two germline ends. CDR1 and CDR2 from the germline V gene are SGDLS and YYNGEE. The CDR3 spells CASSVDGGFGANVLTF. The CDR3 coding sequence is TGTGCCAGCAGCGTAGACGGAGGTTTTGGGGCCAACGTCCTGACTTTC.

This clonotype was seen ten or more times. The CDR3 DNA reads as TGTGCCAGCAGTTTAAAGGGCGGTACTGAAGCTTTCTTT. Protein sequence: CASSLKGGTEAFF. This sequence joins TRBV7-9 and TRBJ1-1; D gene unclear. V was clipped by 6 bases and J by 5 bases, with 13 bases between them. This CDR3 is built from 13 residues. Germline V gene lookup returns CDR1 SEHNR and CDR2 FQNEAQ (reference sequence).

The V gene is TRBV2, the J gene TRBJ2-5; D not resolved. Per germline, CDR1 SNHLY and CDR2 FYNNEI. V was cut by 7 bases and J by 1 base, with 10 bases left in between. CDR3 size: 13 residues. The CDR3 loop is CASKMAAQETQYF. CDR3 coding DNA: TGTGCCAGCAAGATGGCTGCCCAAGAGACCCAGTACTTC.

This clonotype turned up a few times. This chain uses TRBV28 with TRBJ1-1; D gene uncertain. The V gene's germline CDR1 is MDHEN and CDR2 SYDVKM. V dropped 4 bases and J dropped 3 bases, with 18 bases sitting between them. This CDR3 comprises 16 residues. The CDR3: CASSSPRKGGDTEAFF. In nucleotides, the CDR3 is TGTGCCAGCAGTTCCCCTCGTAAGGGTGGGGACACTGAAGCTTTCTTT.

Ten or more counts support this clonotype. V and J are TRBV9 and TRBJ2-7; D possibly uses TRBD1 or TRBD2 (5 bases each). The germline V gene has CDR1 SGDLS and CDR2 YYNGEE. V lost 0 bases to trimming and J lost 6 bases, with 16 bases between them. The CDR3 contains 15 residues. DNA of the CDR3: TGTGCCAGCAGCGTAGCGGGATCTCAAAGGGGCGAGCAGTACTTC. It specifies CASSVAGSQRGEQYF.

Note on this clonotype: One end of the junction varies from germline; a read error may be responsible. The CDR3 reads CAGSSNSNQPQHF. As DNA, the CDR3 is TGTGCCGGCAGTTCGAATAGCAATCAGCCCCAGCATTTT. The chain couples TRBV6-5 to TRBJ1-5; D is ambiguous. Germline V gene lookup returns CDR1 MNHEY and CDR2 SVGAGI. The CDR3 has 13 residues.

The chain employs TRBV9 and TRBJ1-2; D is possibly TRBD1 (5 bases). The CDR3 has 13 amino acids. V was clipped by 0 bases and J by 6 bases, with 9 bases between them. Germline V gene data show CDR1 as SGDLS and CDR2 as YYNGEE. CDR3 sequence reads: CASSVGGGNGYTF. DNA for the CDR3: TGTGCCAGCAGCGTAGGCGGGGGGAATGGCTACACCTTC.

This clonotype showed up just a few times. The chain links TRBV5-1 to TRBJ2-2; tentative D call: TRBD1 (5 bases). The germline V gene encodes CDR1 SGHRS and CDR2 YFSETQ. The CDR3 runs to 14 residues. With 0 bases removed from V and 7 bases from J, the gap between germline ends came to 10 bases. The CDR3 reads CASSLDRFGGELFF. Written as DNA, the CDR3 is TGCGCCAGCAGCTTGGACAGGTTCGGCGGGGAGCTGTTTTTT.

The gene calls are TRBV12-3 or TRBV12-4 and TRBJ2-2; a weak D match, TRBD2 (6 bases). The V end lost 1 base, the J end lost 7 bases, and 10 bases lay between the germline ends. The CDR3 loop spans 14 amino acids. CDR3 in amino acids: CASSLVAGNGELFF. In DNA, the CDR3 is TGTGCCAGCAGTTTAGTGGCGGGAAACGGGGAGCTGTTTTTT.

CDR3 sequence reads: CASSPGQILNIQYF. In DNA form, the CDR3 reads TGTGCCAGCAGCCCCGGACAGATTTTAAACATTCAGTACTTC. The chain combines TRBV11-3 with TRBJ2-4; a possible D gene is TRBD1 (6 bases). Per the germline V gene, CDR1 is SGHNT and CDR2 is YENEEA. The CDR3 has 14 amino acids. V dropped 5 bases and J dropped 6 bases, with 14 bases sitting between them.

This chain links TRBV11-2 with TRBJ2-3; tentative D call: TRBD2 (6 bases). V was shortened by 3 bases and J by 3 bases, with 10 bases between the two germline ends. The germline CDR1 and CDR2 sequences are SGHAT and FQNNGV. CDR3 length: 14 amino acids. For the CDR3, the DNA is TGTGCCAGCAGCTTGGACGGGGGAACAGATACGCAGTATTTT. This gives the protein CASSLDGGTDTQYF.

The chain employs TRBV28 and TRBJ2-7; possible D gene TRBD1, 6 bases. V was pared by 2 bases and J by 3 bases, with 14 bases between. Germline CDR1 MDHEN, CDR2 SYDVKM. The CDR3 totals 15 residues. In DNA, the CDR3 is TGTGCCAGCAGTTTAGTGTGGACAGTCGGCTACGAGCAGTACTTC. This codes for CASSLVWTVGYEQYF.

The chain carries TRBV29-1 and TRBJ1-4; 7 nucleotides align to TRBD1. J gave up 4 bases and V 6 bases, and 8 bases lay outside the gene matches. This CDR3 has 14 amino acids. Per the germline V gene, CDR1 is SQVTM and CDR2 is ANQGSEA. The CDR3: CSVGDRDLNEKLFF. DNA for the CDR3: TGCAGCGTCGGTGACAGGGATCTTAATGAAAAACTGTTTTTT.